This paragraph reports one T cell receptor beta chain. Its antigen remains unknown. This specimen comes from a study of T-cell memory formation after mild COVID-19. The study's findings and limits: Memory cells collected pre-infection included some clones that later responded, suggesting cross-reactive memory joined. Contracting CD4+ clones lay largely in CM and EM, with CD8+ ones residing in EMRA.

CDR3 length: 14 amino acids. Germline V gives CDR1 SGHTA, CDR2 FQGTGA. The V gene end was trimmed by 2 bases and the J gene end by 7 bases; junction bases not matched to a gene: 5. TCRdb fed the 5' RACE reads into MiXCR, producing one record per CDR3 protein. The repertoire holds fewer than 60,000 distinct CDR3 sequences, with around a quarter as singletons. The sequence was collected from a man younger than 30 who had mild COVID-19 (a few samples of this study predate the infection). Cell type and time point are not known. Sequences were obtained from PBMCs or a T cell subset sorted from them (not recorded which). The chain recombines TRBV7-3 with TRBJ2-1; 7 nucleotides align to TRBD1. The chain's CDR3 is CASSLSGGQNEQFF. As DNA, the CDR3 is TGTGCCAGCAGCTTATCAGGGGGTCAGAATGAGCAGTTCTTC.